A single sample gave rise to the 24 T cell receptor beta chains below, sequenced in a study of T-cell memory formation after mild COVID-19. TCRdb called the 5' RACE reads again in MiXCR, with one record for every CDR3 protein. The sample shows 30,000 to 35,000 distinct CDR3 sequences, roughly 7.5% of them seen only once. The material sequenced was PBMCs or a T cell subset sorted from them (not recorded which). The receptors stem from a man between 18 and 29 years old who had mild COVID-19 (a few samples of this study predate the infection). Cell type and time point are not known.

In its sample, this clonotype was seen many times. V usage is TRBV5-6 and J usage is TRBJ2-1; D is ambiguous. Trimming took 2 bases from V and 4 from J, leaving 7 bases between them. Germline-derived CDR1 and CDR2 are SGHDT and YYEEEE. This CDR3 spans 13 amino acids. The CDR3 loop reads CASSLPHYNEQFF. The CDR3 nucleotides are TGTGCCAGCAGCTTACCTCATTACAATGAGCAGTTCTTC.

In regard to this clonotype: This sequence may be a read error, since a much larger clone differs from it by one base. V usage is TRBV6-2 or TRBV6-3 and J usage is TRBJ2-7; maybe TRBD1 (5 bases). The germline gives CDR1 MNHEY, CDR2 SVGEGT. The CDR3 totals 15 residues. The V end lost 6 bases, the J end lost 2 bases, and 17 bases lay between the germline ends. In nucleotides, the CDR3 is TGTGCCAGCAGATACGGACATCGACTCCCCTACGAGCAGTACGTC. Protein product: CASRYGHRLPYEQYV.

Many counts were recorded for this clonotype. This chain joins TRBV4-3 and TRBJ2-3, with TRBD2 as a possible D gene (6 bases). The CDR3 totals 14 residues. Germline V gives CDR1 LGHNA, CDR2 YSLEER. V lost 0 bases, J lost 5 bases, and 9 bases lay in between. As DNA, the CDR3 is TGCGCCAGCAGCCAAGAAAGGAGGGTAGATACGCAGTATTTT. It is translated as CASSQERRVDTQYF.

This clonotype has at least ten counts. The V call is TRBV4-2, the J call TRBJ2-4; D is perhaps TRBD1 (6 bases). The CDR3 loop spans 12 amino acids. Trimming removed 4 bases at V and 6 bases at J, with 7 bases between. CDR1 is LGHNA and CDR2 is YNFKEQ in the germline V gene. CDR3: CASSLDRNIQYF. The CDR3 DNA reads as TGTGCCAGCAGCCTGGACAGAAACATTCAGTACTTC.

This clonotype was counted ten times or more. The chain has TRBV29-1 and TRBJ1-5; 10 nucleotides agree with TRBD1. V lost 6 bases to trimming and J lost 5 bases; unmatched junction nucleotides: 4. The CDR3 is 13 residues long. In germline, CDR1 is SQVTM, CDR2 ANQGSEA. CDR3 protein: CSVVTGGYQPQHF. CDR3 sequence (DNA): TGCAGCGTAGTGACAGGGGGCTATCAGCCCCAGCATTTT.

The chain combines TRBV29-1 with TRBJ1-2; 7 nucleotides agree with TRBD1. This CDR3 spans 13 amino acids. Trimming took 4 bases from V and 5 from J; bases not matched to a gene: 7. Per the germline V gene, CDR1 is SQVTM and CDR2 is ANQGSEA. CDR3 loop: CSVGGGGPYGYTF. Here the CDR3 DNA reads TGCAGCGTTGGAGGGGGCGGGCCGTATGGCTACACCTTC. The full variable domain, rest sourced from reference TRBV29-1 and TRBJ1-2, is SAVISQKPSRDICQRGTSLTIQCQVDSQVTMMFWYRQQPGQSLTLIATANQGSEATYESGFVIDKFPISRPNLTFSTLTVSNMSPEDSSIYLCSVGGGGPYGYTFGSGTRLTVV.

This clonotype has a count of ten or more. As DNA, the CDR3 is TGTGCCAGCAGCCCTGTCGGGAGCATACAAGAGACCCAGTACTTC. Amino acid sequence: CASSPVGSIQETQYF. The chain recombines TRBV7-9 with TRBJ2-5; a weak D match, TRBD2 (6 bases). CDR1 is SEHNR and CDR2 is FQNEAQ in the germline V gene (reference sequence). This CDR3 contains 15 residues. The V end lost 5 bases, the J end lost 2 bases, and 15 bases lay between the germline ends.

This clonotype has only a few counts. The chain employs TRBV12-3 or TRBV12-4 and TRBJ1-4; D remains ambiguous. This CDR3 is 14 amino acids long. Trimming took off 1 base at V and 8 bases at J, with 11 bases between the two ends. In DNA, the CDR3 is TGTGCCAGCAGTTTAGGGGGTTTAGGGGAAAAACTGTTTTTT. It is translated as CASSLGGLGEKLFF.

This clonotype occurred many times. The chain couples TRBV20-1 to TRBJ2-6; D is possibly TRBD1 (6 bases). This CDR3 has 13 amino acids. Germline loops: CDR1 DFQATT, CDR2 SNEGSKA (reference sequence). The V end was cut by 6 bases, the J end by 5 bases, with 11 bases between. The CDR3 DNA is TGCAGTGCGGACAGTGGAAGGGCCAACGTCCTGACTTTC. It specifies CSADSGRANVLTF.

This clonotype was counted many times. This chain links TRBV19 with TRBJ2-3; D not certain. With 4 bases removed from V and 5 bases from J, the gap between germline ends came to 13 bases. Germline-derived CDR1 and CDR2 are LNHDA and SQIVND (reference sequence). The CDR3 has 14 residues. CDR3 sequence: CASSTLPGRDTQYF. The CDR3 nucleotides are TGTGCCAGTAGTACCCTACCCGGACGAGATACGCAGTATTTT.

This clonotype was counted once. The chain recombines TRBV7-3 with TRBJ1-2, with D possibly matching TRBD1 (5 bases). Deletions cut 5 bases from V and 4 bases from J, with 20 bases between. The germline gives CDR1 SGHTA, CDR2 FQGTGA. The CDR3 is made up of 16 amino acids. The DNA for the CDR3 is TGTGCCAGCAGCCCACGACCGGGGGACGGGACCTATGGCTACACCTTC. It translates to CASSPRPGDGTYGYTF.

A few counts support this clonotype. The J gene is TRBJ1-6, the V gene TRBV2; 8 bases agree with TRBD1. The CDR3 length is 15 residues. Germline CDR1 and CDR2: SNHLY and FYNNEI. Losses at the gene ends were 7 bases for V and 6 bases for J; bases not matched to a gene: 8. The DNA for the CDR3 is TGTGCCAGCAATCAGGACAGGGCCGGTAATTCACCCCTCCACTTT. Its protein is CASNQDRAGNSPLHF.

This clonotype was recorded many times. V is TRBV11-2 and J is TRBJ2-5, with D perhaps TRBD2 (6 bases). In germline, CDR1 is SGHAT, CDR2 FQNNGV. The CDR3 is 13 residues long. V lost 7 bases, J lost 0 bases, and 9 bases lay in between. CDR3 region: CASNLAHQETQYF. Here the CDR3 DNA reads TGTGCCAGCAATCTAGCGCACCAAGAGACCCAGTACTTC.

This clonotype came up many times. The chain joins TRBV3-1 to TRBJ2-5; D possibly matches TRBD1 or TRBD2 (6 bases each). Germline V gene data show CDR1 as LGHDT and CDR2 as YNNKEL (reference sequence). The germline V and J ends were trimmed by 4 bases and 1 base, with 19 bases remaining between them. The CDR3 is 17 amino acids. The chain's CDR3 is CASSLLGGGGLQETQYF. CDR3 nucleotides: TGTGCCAGCAGCCTCCTTGGGGGTGGGGGGCTCCAAGAGACCCAGTACTTC.

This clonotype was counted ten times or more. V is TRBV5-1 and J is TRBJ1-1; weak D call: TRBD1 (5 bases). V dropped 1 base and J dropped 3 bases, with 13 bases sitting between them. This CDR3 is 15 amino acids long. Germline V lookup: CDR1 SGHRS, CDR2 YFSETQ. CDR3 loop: CASSLSYGADTEAFF. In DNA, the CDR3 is TGCGCCAGCAGCTTGTCTTACGGGGCGGACACTGAAGCTTTCTTT.

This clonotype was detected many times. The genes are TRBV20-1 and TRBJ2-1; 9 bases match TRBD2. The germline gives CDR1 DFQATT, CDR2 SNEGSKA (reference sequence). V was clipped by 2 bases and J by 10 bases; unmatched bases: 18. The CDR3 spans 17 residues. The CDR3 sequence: CSARTGAPSGDGTEQFF. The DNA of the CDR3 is TGCAGTGCTAGAACTGGGGCACCTAGCGGGGATGGAACGGAGCAGTTCTTC.

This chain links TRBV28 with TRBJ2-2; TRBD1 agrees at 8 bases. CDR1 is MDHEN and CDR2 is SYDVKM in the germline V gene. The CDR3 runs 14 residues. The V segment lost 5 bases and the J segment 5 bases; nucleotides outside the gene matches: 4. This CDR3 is CASSPGQATGELFF. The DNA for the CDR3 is TGTGCCAGCAGTCCGGGACAGGCAACCGGGGAGCTGTTTTTT.

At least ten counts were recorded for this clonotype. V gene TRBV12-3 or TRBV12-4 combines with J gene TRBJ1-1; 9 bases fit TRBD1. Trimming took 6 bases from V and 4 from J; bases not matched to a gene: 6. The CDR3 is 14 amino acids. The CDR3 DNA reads TGTGCCAGCAGGTCACAGGGGGCGCCCACTGAAGCTTTCTTT. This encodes CASRSQGAPTEAFF.

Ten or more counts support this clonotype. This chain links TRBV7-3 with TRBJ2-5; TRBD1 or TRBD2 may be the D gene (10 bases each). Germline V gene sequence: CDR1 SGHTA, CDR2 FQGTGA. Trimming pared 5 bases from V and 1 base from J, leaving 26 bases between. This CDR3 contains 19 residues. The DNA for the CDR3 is TGTGCCAGCAGCGTGGACAGGGGGAAACTAGCGGGGATCCAAGAGACCCAGTACTTC. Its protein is CASSVDRGKLAGIQETQYF.

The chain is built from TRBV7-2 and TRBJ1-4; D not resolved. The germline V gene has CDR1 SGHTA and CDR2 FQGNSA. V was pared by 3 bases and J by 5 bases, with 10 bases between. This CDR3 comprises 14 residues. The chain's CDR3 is CASSFGFPNEKLFF. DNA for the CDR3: TGTGCCAGCAGCTTCGGTTTTCCCAATGAAAAACTGTTTTTT. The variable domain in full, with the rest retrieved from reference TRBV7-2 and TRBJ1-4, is GAGVSQSPSNKVTEKGKDVELRCDPISGHTALYWYRQSLGQGLEFLIYFQGNSAPDKSGLPSDRFSAERTGGSVSTLTIQRTQQEDSAVYLCASSFGFPNEKLFFGSGTQLSVL.

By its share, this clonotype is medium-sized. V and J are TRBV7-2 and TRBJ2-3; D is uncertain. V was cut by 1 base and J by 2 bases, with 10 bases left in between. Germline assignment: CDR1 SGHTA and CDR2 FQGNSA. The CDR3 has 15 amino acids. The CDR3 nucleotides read TGTGCCAGCAGCTTAGATTACTTCTCCACAGATACGCAGTATTTT. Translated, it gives CASSLDYFSTDTQYF. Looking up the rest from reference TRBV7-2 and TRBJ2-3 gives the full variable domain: GAGVSQSPSNKVTEKGKDVELRCDPISGHTALYWYRQSLGQGLEFLIYFQGNSAPDKSGLPSDRFSAERTGGSVSTLTIQRTQQEDSAVYLCASSLDYFSTDTQYFGPGTRLTVL.

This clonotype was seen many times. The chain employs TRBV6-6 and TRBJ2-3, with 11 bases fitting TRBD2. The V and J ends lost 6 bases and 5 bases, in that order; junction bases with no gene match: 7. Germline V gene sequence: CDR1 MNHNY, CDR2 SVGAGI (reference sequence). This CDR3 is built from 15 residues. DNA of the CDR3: TGTGCCAGCAGCCTAGCGGGGGGTAATAGAGATACGCAGTATTTT. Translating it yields CASSLAGGNRDTQYF.

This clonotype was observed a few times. In nucleotides, the CDR3 is TGTGCCAGCAGTTTAGAGTCCGGTTCCTCTGGAAACACCATATATTTT. It encodes CASSLESGSSGNTIYF. The chain recombines TRBV12-3 or TRBV12-4 with TRBJ1-3; the D is unclear. The CDR3 length is 16 residues. The germline V and J ends were trimmed by 1 base and 0 bases, with 10 bases remaining between them.

CDR3 in amino acids: CASSEAAGGLYTQYF. The CDR3 nucleotides are TGTGCCAGCAGTGAAGCGGCGGGGGGGCTTTATACGCAGTATTTT. The chain links TRBV6-1 to TRBJ2-3, with 9 bases identical to TRBD2. The V segment lost 0 bases and the J segment 7 bases; nucleotides outside the gene matches: 5. The CDR3 runs to 15 residues. In germline, CDR1 is MNHNS, CDR2 SASEGT.